Listed below are T cell receptor beta chains from one sample, sequenced in a study of HIV-infected patients and healthy controls. TCRdb processed the 5' RACE reads anew with MiXCR; each CDR3 protein has one entry. The sample includes tens of thousands of distinct CDR3 sequences, under 25% of them seen just once. The sequenced material came from CD4+ T cells from blood. These receptors all stem from a human donor in good health. Both conserved end residues are part of each CDR3. A D gene is named only where the DNA matches it firmly. Size is stated for part of the rows, as once, few or many counts, or as a class when the clone is expanded.

J: TRBJ1-2
D: TRBD1
size: many
V: TRBV12-3/TRBV12-4
DNA: TGTGCCAGCAGCTCAGGGACAGGGGCTAACTATGGCTACACCTTC
CDR3: CASSSGTGANYGYTF

J: TRBJ2-2
D: TRBD1
size: few
V: TRBV5-1
DNA: TGCGCCAGCAGCTCGTCGGGACAGCTGAACACCGGGGAGCTGTTTTTT
CDR3: CASSSSGQLNTGELFF

J: TRBJ2-7
D: .
size: many
V: TRBV10-3
DNA: TGTGCCATCAGTGAGACAGCCTACGAGCAGTACTTC
CDR3: CAISETAYEQYF

J: TRBJ2-7
D: TRBD1
size: many
V: TRBV5-8
DNA: TGTGCCAGTCGGACAGGGGGCAACGAGCAGTACTTC
CDR3: CASRTGGNEQYF

J: TRBJ2-2
D: TRBD1
size: .
V: TRBV19
DNA: TGTGCCAGTAGCAAATCCCGGGACAGGGAAGTCGGGGAGCTGTTTTTT
CDR3: CASSKSRDREVGELFF

J: TRBJ2-4
D: TRBD2
size: .
V: TRBV15
DNA: TGTGCCACCAGCATAGTAGCGGGGGGGGCCAAAAACATTCAGTACTTC
CDR3: CATSIVAGGAKNIQYF

J: TRBJ2-6
D: TRBD1
size: many
V: TRBV2
DNA: TGTGCCAGCAGTGAAGCGCACAGGGGGAGTGGGGCCAACGTCCTGACTTTC
CDR3: CASSEAHRGSGANVLTF

J: TRBJ2-3
D: TRBD2
size: many
V: TRBV2
DNA: TGTGCCAGCAAAGGCGGGGCGGGAGCAGATACGCAGTATTTT
CDR3: CASKGGAGADTQYF

J: TRBJ2-5
D: .
size: few
V: TRBV20-1
DNA: TGCAGTGCTAGAGATATGGCCCGTGAAGGTATACAAGAGACCCAGTACTTC
CDR3: CSARDMAREGIQETQYF

J: TRBJ2-1
D: TRBD2
size: .
V: TRBV11-2
DNA: TGTGCCAGCAGCTTAGATCGTATAGGGCGGGAGGGCCAACATGAGCAGTTCTTC
CDR3: CASSLDRIGREGQHEQFF

J: TRBJ1-2
D: TRBD1
size: many
V: TRBV29-1
DNA: TGCAGCGCCGGGCGGGACAGGGTGGCCGGCTACACCTTC
CDR3: CSAGRDRVAGYTF

J: TRBJ2-5
D: TRBD1
size: many
V: TRBV4-2
DNA: TGTGCCAGCAGCCGCGCGACCAGGGGGCAAGGAGAGACCCAGTACTTC
CDR3: CASSRATRGQGETQYF

J: TRBJ1-1
D: .
size: .
V: TRBV5-6
DNA: TGTGCCAGCAGCTTGACAGAGAGAAACACTGAAGCTTTCTTT
CDR3: CASSLTERNTEAFF

J: TRBJ1-3
D: .
size: .
V: TRBV30
DNA: TGTGCCTGGAGTGGAGCAGATCGGGACACCATATATTTT
CDR3: CAWSGADRDTIYF

J: TRBJ2-1
D: .
size: many
V: TRBV29-1
DNA: TGCAGCGTTGAAAGACAGGATCGCTCCTACAATGAGCAGTTCTTC
CDR3: CSVERQDRSYNEQFF

J: TRBJ1-1
D: .
size: many
V: TRBV12-3/TRBV12-4
DNA: TGTGCCAGCAGTCCTAGGACGGTCGACACTGAAGCTTTCTTT
CDR3: CASSPRTVDTEAFF

J: TRBJ2-5
D: .
size: once
V: TRBV5-1
DNA: TGCGCCAGCAGCTTGTACAGGCAAGAGACCCAGTACTTC
CDR3: CASSLYRQETQYF

J: TRBJ2-3
D: TRBD2
size: .
V: TRBV14
DNA: TGTGCCAGCAGCCGGGCTAGCGGGAGGGTCGTCACAGATACGCAGTATTTT
CDR3: CASSRASGRVVTDTQYF

J: TRBJ2-5
D: .
size: many
V: TRBV11-2
DNA: TGTGCCAGCAGCTTGGGGACCGTGGAGGATTGGGAGACCCAGTACTTC
CDR3: CASSLGTVEDWETQYF

J: TRBJ2-1
D: TRBD1
size: .
V: TRBV4-1
DNA: TGCGCCAGCAGCCAAGGTGCGGGACAGGGGTACAATGAGCAGTTCTTC
CDR3: CASSQGAGQGYNEQFF

J: TRBJ2-1
D: TRBD1
size: .
V: TRBV3-1
DNA: TGTGCCAGCAGCCACCGAACCGGGACAGGGTCGAGTGAGCAGTTCTTC
CDR3: CASSHRTGTGSSEQFF

J: TRBJ1-3
D: .
size: .
V: TRBV6-5
DNA: TGTGCCAGCAGGAGGGGGGTCGGAGCGTCCGGAAACACCATATATTTT
CDR3: CASRRGVGASGNTIYF

J: TRBJ2-3
D: .
size: .
V: TRBV3-1
DNA: TGTGCCAGCAGCCGACTAGTGACTGTAAGCTCCGGGGATACGCAGTATTTT
CDR3: CASSRLVTVSSGDTQYF

J: TRBJ2-1
D: TRBD1
size: many
V: TRBV4-1
DNA: TGCGCCAGCAGCCGCCGACAGGGGGTCCCAATAACGAGATCCGTAAACAATGAGCAGTTCTTC
CDR3: CASSRRQGVPITRSVNNEQFF

J: TRBJ2-3
D: .
size: once
V: TRBV20-1
DNA: TGCAGTGCCACAACTAAGTTAGATACGCAGTATTTT
CDR3: CSATTKLDTQYF

J: TRBJ1-2
D: .
size: few
V: TRBV3-1
DNA: TGTGCCAGCAGCCTTCCCAATAACTATGGCTACACCTTC
CDR3: CASSLPNNYGYTF

J: TRBJ1-5
D: .
size: many
V: TRBV7-9
DNA: TGTGCCAGCAGCCGGGCGGTGAGCAATCAGCCCCAGCATTTT
CDR3: CASSRAVSNQPQHF

J: TRBJ1-1
D: .
size: .
V: TRBV14
DNA: TGTGCCAGCAGCCAAGCAGGCCGACTGAACACTGAAGCTTTCTTT
CDR3: CASSQAGRLNTEAFF

J: TRBJ1-1
D: .
size: many
V: TRBV20-1
DNA: TGCAGTGCTAGAGATCTACGACAGGCTGCGCGCACTGAAGCTTTCTTT
CDR3: CSARDLRQAARTEAFF

J: TRBJ1-1
D: .
size: many
V: TRBV5-8
DNA: TGTGCCAGCAGACGTCAAAGGAACACTGAAGCTTTCTTT
CDR3: CASRRQRNTEAFF

J: TRBJ1-3
D: .
size: .
V: TRBV5-1
DNA: TGCGCCAGCAGCTTGGTACCTGCGCCTGGAAACACCATATATTTT
CDR3: CASSLVPAPGNTIYF

J: TRBJ2-5
D: TRBD1
size: few
V: TRBV7-9
DNA: TGTGCCAGCAGCTTAGAAGCCGGGACAGGGAAGAAAGAGACCCAGTACTTC
CDR3: CASSLEAGTGKKETQYF

J: TRBJ2-7
D: TRBD2
size: .
V: TRBV6-5
DNA: TGTGCCAGCAGTTACGGGACTAGCGGGGGGGCCGAGCAGTACTTC
CDR3: CASSYGTSGGAEQYF

J: TRBJ2-1
D: .
size: .
V: TRBV29-1
DNA: TGCAGCGTTGTAGTGCGGGATGGTAATGAGCAGTTCTTC
CDR3: CSVVVRDGNEQFF

J: TRBJ1-1
D: .
size: many
V: TRBV30
DNA: TGTGCCTGGAGTATAAGAGAGCGGAGGTGGAACACTGAAGCTTTCTTT
CDR3: CAWSIRERRWNTEAFF

J: TRBJ1-1
D: TRBD1
size: .
V: TRBV29-1
DNA: TGCAGCGCTGGGACAGGGCAAGTTGAAGCTTTCTTT
CDR3: CSAGTGQVEAFF

J: TRBJ1-2
D: .
size: .
V: TRBV20-1
DNA: TGCAGTGCTAGAGAGGCCACCCACTATGGCTACACCTTC
CDR3: CSAREATHYGYTF

J: TRBJ1-2
D: .
size: many
V: TRBV27
DNA: TGTGCCAGCAGGCAGGGGAATGGTGGCTACACCTTC
CDR3: CASRQGNGGYTF

J: TRBJ1-1
D: TRBD1
size: few
V: TRBV20-1
DNA: TGCAGTGCTAGAGGGGACAGGCCGGTGAGCACTGAAGCTTTCTTT
CDR3: CSARGDRPVSTEAFF

J: TRBJ1-5
D: .
size: few
V: TRBV20-1
DNA: TGCAGTGCTAGAGATAGGGAGGTTCAGCCCCAGCATTTT
CDR3: CSARDREVQPQHF

J: TRBJ2-2
D: .
size: few
V: TRBV3-1
DNA: TGTGCCAGCAGCCGTACAACTAGGTTAGCCGGGGAGCTGTTTTTT
CDR3: CASSRTTRLAGELFF

J: TRBJ1-2
D: .
size: few
V: TRBV19
DNA: TGTGCCAGTAGTATTGGGGAGTATGGCTACACCTTC
CDR3: CASSIGEYGYTF

J: TRBJ2-5
D: .
size: many
V: TRBV5-6
DNA: TGTGCCACCTCCCCCGGGGTACAAGAGACCCAGTACTTC
CDR3: CATSPGVQETQYF

J: TRBJ2-2
D: .
size: many
V: TRBV6-1
DNA: TGTGCCAGCAGTGTTTCGGGGACACCCGGGGAGCTGTTTTTT
CDR3: CASSVSGTPGELFF

J: TRBJ1-3
D: TRBD1
size: .
V: TRBV4-1
DNA: TGCGCCAGCAGCCATCCAGGGGGATTCTCTGGAAACACCATATATTTT
CDR3: CASSHPGGFSGNTIYF

J: TRBJ2-1
D: .
size: .
V: TRBV5-4
DNA: TGTGCCAGCAGTGACCGCCCGAATGAGCAGTTCTTC
CDR3: CASSDRPNEQFF

J: TRBJ2-5
D: .
size: many
V: TRBV5-1
DNA: TGCGCCAGCAGCTTCACTCCCCAAGAGACCCAGTACTTC
CDR3: CASSFTPQETQYF